The entry below gives a single TCR beta chain sequence along with its context. The antigen remains unidentified. Regions amplified from RNA transcripts were the TCR beta CDR3 regions. The study used the HTBI primer set for a first-round RT-PCR of the TCR CDR3. Each CDR3 protein is one row after TCRdb ran MiXCR on the multiplex PCR reads. The sample lists 500,000 or so distinct CDR3 sequences, roughly a sixth occurring once. Diagnoses were established using clinical symptoms, serum thyroxine and TRAb, thyroid ultrasound and orbital computed tomography. V lost 0 bases, J lost 8 bases, and 5 bases stayed unmatched. The germline V gene has CDR1 MNHEY and CDR2 SVGEGT. CDR3 length: 16 amino acids. The record originates from a study of T cells in Graves' hyperthyroidism and ophthalmopathy. Study-wide points: Ophthalmopathy and stable hyperthyroidism were separated by a 13 V-J model.

This receptor was taken from a woman between 18 and 30 years old with Graves' ophthalmopathy. Sequencing used blood. V and J are TRBV6-2 or TRBV6-3 and TRBJ2-1; TRBD2 agrees at 12 bases. The CDR3 spells CASSYSLTSGSDEQFF. CDR3 coding DNA: TGTGCCAGCAGTTACTCGTTGACTAGCGGGAGTGATGAGCAGTTCTTC.